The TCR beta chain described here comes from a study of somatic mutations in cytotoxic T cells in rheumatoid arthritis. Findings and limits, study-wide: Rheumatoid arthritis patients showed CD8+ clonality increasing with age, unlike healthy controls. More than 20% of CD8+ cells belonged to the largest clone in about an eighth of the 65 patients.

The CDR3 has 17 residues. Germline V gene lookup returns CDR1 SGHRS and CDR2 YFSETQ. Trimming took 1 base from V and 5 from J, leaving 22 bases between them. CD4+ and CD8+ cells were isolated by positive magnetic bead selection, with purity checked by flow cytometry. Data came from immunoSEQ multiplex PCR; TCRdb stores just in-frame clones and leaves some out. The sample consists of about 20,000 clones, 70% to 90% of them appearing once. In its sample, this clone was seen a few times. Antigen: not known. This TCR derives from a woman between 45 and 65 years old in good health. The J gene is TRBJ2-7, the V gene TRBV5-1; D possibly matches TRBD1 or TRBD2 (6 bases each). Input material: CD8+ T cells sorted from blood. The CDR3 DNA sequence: TGCGCCAGCAGCTTGAGGCCAGTGGCGGCCGGGGGCCACGAGCAGTACTTC. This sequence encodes CASSLRPVAAGGHEQYF.